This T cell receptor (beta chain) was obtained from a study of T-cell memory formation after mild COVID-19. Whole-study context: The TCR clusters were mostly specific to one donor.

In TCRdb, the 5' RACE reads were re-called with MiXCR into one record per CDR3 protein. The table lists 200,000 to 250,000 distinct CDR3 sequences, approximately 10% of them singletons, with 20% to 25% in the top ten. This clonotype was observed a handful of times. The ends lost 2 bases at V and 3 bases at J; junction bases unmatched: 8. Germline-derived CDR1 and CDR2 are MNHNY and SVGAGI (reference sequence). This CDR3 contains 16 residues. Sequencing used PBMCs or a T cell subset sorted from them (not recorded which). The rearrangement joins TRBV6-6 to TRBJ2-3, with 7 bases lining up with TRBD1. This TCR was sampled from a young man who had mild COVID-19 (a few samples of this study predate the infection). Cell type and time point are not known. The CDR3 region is CASSYLQGEATDTQYF. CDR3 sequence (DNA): TGTGCCAGCAGTTACCTTCAGGGGGAAGCTACAGATACGCAGTATTTT.